These 11 T cell receptor beta chains were sequenced from one sample in a study of Graves' ophthalmopathy and Graves' hyperthyroidism. RNA transcripts were the template, and TCR beta CDR3 regions were amplified from them. First-round RT-PCR with HTBI primers preceded a second-round multiplex PCR. Each CDR3 protein is one row after TCRdb ran MiXCR on the multiplex PCR reads. The data contain almost 750,000 distinct CDR3 sequences, roughly 41% of them seen just once; the ten biggest clones take up 44%. Sequenced material: peripheral blood. These receptors were taken from an adult man with Graves' ophthalmopathy.

Concerning this clonotype itself: A much bigger clone sits one base away, suggesting this may be a read error. CDR3 nucleotide sequence: TGTGCCGTCAGTGAGTCGACAGGGCGTGGAGCTTTCTTT. It specifies CAVSESTGRGAFF. This chain joins TRBV10-3 and TRBJ1-1; TRBD1 agrees at 7 bases. Germline V gene sequence: CDR1 ENHRY, CDR2 SYGVKD. This CDR3 region has 13 residues.

This chain connects TRBV20-1 to TRBJ2-5, with 10 bases that match TRBD1. The length of the CDR3 is 15 residues. In germline, CDR1 is DFQATT, CDR2 SNEGSKA (reference sequence). The V and J ends lost 5 bases and 4 bases, in that order; junction bases with no gene match: 10. The CDR3 loop reads CSAYRGTGVIETQYF. CDR3 bases: TGCAGTGCTTATCGAGGGACAGGGGTGATAGAGACCCAGTACTTC.

This clonotype was recorded a few times. The rearrangement links TRBV5-4 to TRBJ2-2, with 8 bases matching TRBD2. CDR3 size: 16 residues. Germline V gene data show CDR1 as SGHNT and CDR2 as YYREEE (reference sequence). V shed 2 bases and J 6 bases; nucleotides not matched to a gene: 9. As DNA, the CDR3 is TGTGCCAGCAGCTTAGAGTCTAGCGGGCAGCCCGGGGAGCTGTTTTTT. This sequence encodes CASSLESSGQPGELFF. Looking up the rest from reference TRBV5-4 and TRBJ2-2 gives the full variable domain: ETGVTQSPTHLIKTRGQQVTLRCSSQSGHNTVSWYQQALGQGPQFIFQYYREEENGRGNFPPRFSGLQFPNYSSELNVNALELDDSALYLCASSLESSGQPGELFFGEGSRLTVL.

This clonotype has a handful of counts. The gene calls are TRBV20-1 and TRBJ1-1, with unresolved D. V lost 3 bases and J 6 bases, leaving 14 bases between the germline ends. The CDR3 sequence is 13 residues long. The V gene's germline CDR1 is DFQATT and CDR2 SNEGSKA (reference sequence). CDR3 DNA sequence: TGCAGTGCTAGCAAGGGAATAACCCCTGAAGCTTTCTTT. Residues: CSASKGITPEAFF.

This clonotype has a count of ten or more. This chain links TRBV12-3 or TRBV12-4 with TRBJ2-5, with 7 bases identical to TRBD1. The CDR3 is made up of 14 amino acids. With V trimmed by 5 bases and J by 4 bases, 7 bases remained unmatched. CDR3 nucleotide sequence: TGTGCCAGCAGTAGGGACAGACCAGCAGAGACCCAGTACTTC. The encoded protein is CASSRDRPAETQYF.

This clonotype was recorded a few times. V and J are TRBV5-1 and TRBJ2-5; D gene uncertain. The CDR3 covers 13 residues. V lost 4 bases to trimming and J lost 5 bases, with 12 bases between them. From germline, CDR1 is SGHRS and CDR2 YFSETQ. The CDR3 region has the DNA TGCGCCAGCAGCCAAAGAGTGGGGGAGACCCAGTACTTC. This gives the protein CASSQRVGETQYF.

The chain joins TRBV24-1 to TRBJ2-6; D unresolved. The CDR3 sequence is 14 residues long. CDR1 is KGHDR and CDR2 is SFDVKD in the germline V gene. Trimming pared 3 bases from V and 8 bases from J, leaving 10 bases between. The DNA for the CDR3 is TGTGCCACCAGTGATGGCGCCAGGTCCAACGTCCTGACTTTC. Encoded protein: CATSDGARSNVLTF.

This clonotype was seen more than once but under ten times. This chain links TRBV19 with TRBJ1-5; 7 nucleotides line up with TRBD1. The CDR3 runs 14 residues. The trim removed 5 bases at V and 7 bases at J, leaving 8 bases unmatched. CDR1 LNHDA and CDR2 SQIVND come from the germline V gene (reference sequence). DNA of the CDR3: TGTGCCAGTAGTTGGGACAGTTTGAACCAGCCCCAGCATTTT. It yields the protein CASSWDSLNQPQHF. Based on the CDR3 plus reference TRBV19 and TRBJ1-5, the full variable domain is DGGITQSPKYLFRKEGQNVTLSCEQNLNHDAMYWYRQDPGQGLRLIYYSQIVNDFQKGDIAEGYSVSREKKESFPLTVTSAQKNPTAFYLCASSWDSLNQPQHFGDGTRLSIL.

This clonotype was recorded at least ten times. The chain's CDR3 is CASSIAGLTEKLFF. Written as DNA, the CDR3 is TGTGCCAGTAGTATAGCAGGACTAACCGAAAAACTGTTTTTT. The rearrangement links TRBV19 to TRBJ1-4; no clear D gene. This CDR3 is 14 amino acids long. Between the trimmed V and J ends, which lost 1 base and 8 bases, there was a span of 11 bases. Germline CDR1 LNHDA, CDR2 SQIVND (reference sequence).

CDR3 DNA sequence: TGTGCCAGCAGCTCCGGGACAGGGCGGGAAGAGACCCAGTACTTC. This encodes CASSSGTGREETQYF. The V gene is TRBV7-7, the J gene TRBJ2-5; 9 bases agree with TRBD1. The CDR3 runs 15 residues. Germline V lookup: CDR1 SSHAT, CDR2 FNYEAQ (reference sequence). V trimming: 4 bases; J trimming: 3 bases; junction bases outside the gene matches: 6.

V gene TRBV10-3 combines with J gene TRBJ1-2; D might be TRBD1 (6 bases). This CDR3 has 13 residues. V lost 10 bases, J lost 6 bases, and 18 bases lay in between. The germline gives CDR1 ENHRY, CDR2 SYGVKD. The CDR3 DNA reads as TGTGCCAGCGTACCGGGGGCAGTCGATGGCTACACCTTC. Translation gives CASVPGAVDGYTF.